The 9 T cell receptor beta chains reported below all come from one sample, sequenced in a study of OX40 agonist ivuxolimab in advanced cancers. Generated by immunoSEQ multiplex PCR, the TCRdb table keeps only in-frame clones and is missing some. Here the sample spans over 55,000 clones, about 79% being singletons. The specimen was CD4+ or CD8+ T cells sorted from blood, collected in a trial of the OX40 agonist ivuxolimab. The receptors come from an adult with an advanced solid tumor such as melanoma, head and neck, liver or kidney cancer.

This clone appeared once. The chain links TRBV2 to TRBJ1-2; the match to TRBD1 covers 7 bases. V shed 6 bases and J 4 bases; nucleotides not matched to a gene: 2. The CDR3 length is 12 residues. Germline assignment: CDR1 SNHLY and CDR2 FYNNEI. DNA for the CDR3: TGTGCCAGCAGCCGGGACAGCTATGGCTACACCTTC. This codes for CASSRDSYGYTF.

The chain links TRBV6-6 to TRBJ1-1; D is unclear. CDR1 and CDR2 (germline): MNHNY, SVGAGI (reference sequence). The CDR3 is made up of 13 amino acids. V lost 5 bases and J lost 3, with 10 bases in between. CDR3 loop: CASSIRYDTEAFF. In DNA form, the CDR3 reads TGTGCCAGCAGTATAAGGTACGACACTGAAGCTTTCTTT.

The chain carries TRBV27 and TRBJ1-4, with D uncertain. The CDR3 length is 15 residues. The V end lost 3 bases, the J end lost 0 bases, and 8 bases lay between the germline ends. Germline V CDR1 and CDR2: MNHEY, SMNVEV (reference sequence). In DNA, the CDR3 is TGTGCCAGCAGTTTGGTCGCGGCAACTAATGAAAAACTGTTTTTT. The encoded protein is CASSLVAATNEKLFF.

The chain links TRBV20-1 to TRBJ1-2; D possibly corresponds to TRBD1 (5 bases). The CDR3 has 11 residues. Germline CDR1 DFQATT, CDR2 SNEGSKA (reference sequence). V was shortened by 6 bases and J by 4 bases, with 9 bases between the two germline ends. The CDR3 protein is CSAGQVYGYTF. DNA for the CDR3: TGCAGTGCCGGACAAGTCTATGGCTACACCTTC.

The rearrangement joins TRBV7-8 to TRBJ1-1; possible D gene TRBD1, 5 bases. The germline gives CDR1 SGHVS, CDR2 FQNEAQ. The CDR3 totals 14 residues. The V end lost 3 bases, the J end lost 5 bases, and 13 bases lay between the germline ends. Written as DNA, the CDR3 is TGTGCCAGCAGCTTTATCCGTGAGGGGACTGAAGCTTTCTTT. Translated: CASSFIREGTEAFF.

This chain joins TRBV27 and TRBJ2-7; TRBD2 matches at 15 bases. The junction had 5 bases not matched to a gene; V was cut back by 6 bases and J by 2 bases. Germline CDR1 is MNHEY and CDR2 is SMNVEV (reference sequence). This CDR3 region has 16 residues. DNA of the CDR3: TGTGCCAGCAGGGGACTAGCGGGGGGCGAAACCTACGAGCAGTACTTC. As protein: CASRGLAGGETYEQYF.

The gene calls are TRBV7-2 and TRBJ1-2; TRBD1 agrees at 8 bases. Unmatched junction bases numbered 4, after V lost 1 base and J lost 9 bases. The CDR3 sequence is 13 residues long. Germline-derived CDR1 and CDR2 are SGHTA and FQGNSA. CDR3 region: CASSLGTGLRYTF. The CDR3, as DNA: TGTGCCAGCAGCTTAGGGACAGGGTTGCGCTACACCTTC.

The chain recombines TRBV4-3 with TRBJ2-2; D perhaps matches TRBD2 (6 bases). V shed 7 bases and J shed 4 bases, with 19 bases lying between them. The V gene's germline CDR1 is LGHNA and CDR2 YSLEER. This CDR3 is built from 16 residues. This chain's CDR3 is CASKDRHRGSTGELFF. CDR3 bases: TGCGCCAGCAAGGATCGGCACCGGGGGAGCACCGGGGAGCTGTTTTTT.

This clone was observed a single time. CDR3 nucleotides: TGTGCCACCAGCCTGGACAGGGGGGCCTACGAGCAGTACTTC. Protein product: CATSLDRGAYEQYF. The V and J genes are TRBV15 and TRBJ2-7, with TRBD1 identical over 10 bases. J was trimmed by 2 bases and V by 5 bases; bases with no gene match: 3. From germline, CDR1 is LNHNV and CDR2 YYDKDF (reference sequence). CDR3 length equals 14 residues.